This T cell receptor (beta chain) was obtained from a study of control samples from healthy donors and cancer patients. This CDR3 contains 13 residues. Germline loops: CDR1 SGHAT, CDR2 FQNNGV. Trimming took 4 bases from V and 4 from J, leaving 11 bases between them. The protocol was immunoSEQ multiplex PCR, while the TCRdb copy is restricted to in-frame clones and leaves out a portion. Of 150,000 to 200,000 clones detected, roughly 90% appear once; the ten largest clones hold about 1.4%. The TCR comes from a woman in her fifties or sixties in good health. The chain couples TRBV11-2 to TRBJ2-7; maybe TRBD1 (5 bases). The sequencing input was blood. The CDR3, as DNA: TGTGCCAGCAGCTCCCAGGGTTTATACGAGCAGTACTTC. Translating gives CASSSQGLYEQYF.